The table lists the clone carrying this T cell receptor beta chain with a count of one. The data were obtained in a study of T cell responses to AZD1222 COVID-19 vaccine. Looked up from germline, CDR1 is SGHDT and CDR2 is YYEEEE. V gave up 1 base and J gave up 7 bases, with 8 bases separating them. This CDR3 comprises 12 residues. Profiled with immunoSEQ multiplex PCR; TCRdb holds only in-frame clones, not every one. The sample carries about 120,000 clones, about 85% recorded once. The receptor comes from an adult in good health. The chain joins TRBV5-6 to TRBJ1-2; D unclear. The sample here was peripheral blood, taken on day 0 of AZD1222 vaccination. In DNA form, the CDR3 reads TGTGCCAGCAGCTTGTCCGCGGGTGGCTACACCTTC. It codes for CASSLSAGGYTF.